The rows below give T cell receptor beta chains drawn from one sample of a study of T cells in Graves' hyperthyroidism and ophthalmopathy. Via MiXCR, TCRdb re-called the multiplex PCR reads, giving one row per CDR3 protein. The table has roughly 660,000 distinct CDR3 sequences, 15% to 20% seen once; the top ten hold about 14%. Sequencing was performed on blood. These receptors originate from a man aged 50 to 59 with Graves' hyperthyroidism. The CDR3 runs from the conserved cysteine through the conserved F or W. Each record gives: J gene, clone size, V gene, D gene, CDR3 protein, CDR3 DNA. The D gene is left open where the match is weak. The listing skips clone size in some rows; elsewhere it reads once, few, many or a size class.

TRBJ1-5,many,TRBV28,-,CASREDYQPQHF,TGTGCCAGCCGCGAAGATTATCAGCCCCAGCATTTT
TRBJ2-1,-,TRBV2,-,CASFPTTGSGFF,TGTGCCAGTTTCCCCACGACCGGGAGCGGGTTCTTC
TRBJ2-3,-,TRBV9,TRBD2,CASSVDLSGATDAQYF,TGTGCCAGCAGCGTAGATCTTAGCGGGGCCACAGATGCGCAGTATTTT
TRBJ2-7,-,TRBV3-1,-,CASSQGDGEQYF,TGTGCCAGCAGCCAAGGCGACGGGGAGCAGTACTTC
TRBJ1-1,many,TRBV6-2/TRBV6-3,-,CASPKPQDENTEAFF,TGTGCCAGCCCAAAGCCCCAAGATGAGAACACTGAAGCTTTCTTT
TRBJ2-3,many,TRBV7-8,TRBD2,CASSLGLSSGRRETDTQYF,TGTGCCAGCAGCTTAGGGTTGTCTAGCGGGAGGAGGGAGACAGATACGCAGTATTTT
TRBJ1-1,-,TRBV30,TRBD1,CAWSVDRGEAFF,TGTGCCTGGAGTGTGGACAGGGGTGAAGCTTTCTTT
TRBJ2-1,few,TRBV19,TRBD2,CASTRTSGNLWSDEQFF,TGTGCCAGTACCCGGACTAGCGGAAACCTCTGGTCAGATGAGCAGTTCTTC
TRBJ1-2,many,TRBV2,TRBD1,CASRNRGDRDYGYTF,TGTGCCAGCAGAAACAGAGGGGACAGGGACTATGGCTACACCTTC
TRBJ2-3,-,TRBV5-1,-,CASSVTAGTDTQYF,TGCGCCAGCAGCGTGACAGCTGGCACAGATACGCAGTATTTT
TRBJ2-7,many,TRBV6-1,TRBD1,CAAGQDYEQYF,TGTGCCGCAGGACAGGACTACGAGCAGTACTTC
TRBJ2-7,many,TRBV15,TRBD2,CATSRGITSGTLDSYEQYF,TGTGCCACCAGCAGAGGGATCACTAGCGGGACCTTAGACTCCTACGAGCAGTACTTC
TRBJ2-1,few,TRBV30,-,CAGLTGAGGSWNEQFF,TGTGCCGGGTTAACAGGGGCTGGCGGGAGCTGGAATGAGCAGTTCTTC
TRBJ2-7,many,TRBV28,-,CASSSQERSNEQYF,TGTGCCAGCAGTTCGCAGGAACGGAGCAACGAGCAGTACTTC
TRBJ1-1,many,TRBV27,TRBD1,CASSLSPDRETFF,TGTGCCAGCAGTTTATCTCCGGACAGGGAAACTTTCTTT
TRBJ2-5,many,TRBV28,-,CASSFRRSYQETQYF,TGTGCCAGCAGTTTTCGGCGGTCGTACCAAGAGACCCAGTACTTC
TRBJ2-3,few,TRBV6-6,-,CASSYSGLLGNTQYF,TGTGCCAGCAGTTACTCCGGGCTCTTAGGCAATACGCAGTATTTT